This TCR beta chain was documented in a study of blood T cells in healthy people across ages. As to this clonotype: Its antigen is undetermined.

Alongside a J-beta primer mix, a sample-barcoded 5' primer served in a second PCR lasting about 7 to 12 cycles. Individual samples furnished no less than 3 million CDR3-containing paired-end reads apiece. One entry per CDR3 protein, called by TCRdb with MiXCR from the 5' RACE reads. In the table there are 1.5 million or so distinct CDR3 sequences, about 42% of which are singletons. Findings and limits, study-wide: Long-lived donors had more naive CD4+ cells and higher diversity than aged donors.

The germline V gene encodes CDR1 MNHEY and CDR2 SVGAGI. Losses at the gene ends were 0 bases for V and 0 bases for J; bases not matched to a gene: 3. The CDR3 spans 16 residues. The total RNA that was extracted per sample amounted to at least 5.5 micrograms. The sequenced sample was blood. This chain joins TRBV6-5 and TRBJ2-7; 9 bases line up with TRBD1. The TCR originated in a woman under 30 in good health. The CDR3 is CASSYSVTGGSYEQYF. The CDR3 DNA is TGTGCCAGCAGTTACTCGGTGACAGGGGGCTCCTACGAGCAGTACTTC.